This T cell receptor beta chain appears in the sequencing data of a study of T cells in Graves' hyperthyroidism and ophthalmopathy. Not enrolled were patients with uncontrolled infection, other autoimmune disease, pregnancy or lactation. This clonotype was detected once. Template material for amplifying TCR beta CDR3 regions consisted of RNA transcripts. HTBI primers were used for first-round RT-PCR of the TCR CDR3. TCRdb reprocessed the multiplex PCR reads via MiXCR and lists one record per CDR3 protein. This sample has around 440,000 distinct CDR3 sequences, with 15% to 18% found just once. The V and J ends lost 8 bases and 3 bases, in that order; junction bases with no gene match: 6. This CDR3 has 13 residues. CDR1 is MNHNS, CDR2 SASEGT, per germline.

The chain is built from TRBV6-1 and TRBJ1-2; 7 bases map to TRBD1. The specimen sequenced was blood. This TCR was recovered from a woman between 18 and 29 years old with Graves' hyperthyroidism. DNA of the CDR3: TGTGCCAGCGGGGGCGGGACAGACTATGGCTACACCTTC. This codes for CASGGGTDYGYTF.